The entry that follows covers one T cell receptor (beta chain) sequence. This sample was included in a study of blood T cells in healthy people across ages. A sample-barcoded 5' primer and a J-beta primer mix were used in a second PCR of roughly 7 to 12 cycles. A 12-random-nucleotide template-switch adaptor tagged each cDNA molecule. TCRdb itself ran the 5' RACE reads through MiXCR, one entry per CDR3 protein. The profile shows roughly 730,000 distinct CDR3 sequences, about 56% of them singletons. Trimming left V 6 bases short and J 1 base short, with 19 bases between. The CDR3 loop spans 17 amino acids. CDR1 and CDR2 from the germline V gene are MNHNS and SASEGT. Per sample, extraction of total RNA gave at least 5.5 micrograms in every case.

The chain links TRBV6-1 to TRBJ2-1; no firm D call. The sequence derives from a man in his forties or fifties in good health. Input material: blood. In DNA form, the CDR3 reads TGTGCCAGCAGCCTAATCCAAGGGCTTTCATCCTACAATGAGCAGTTCTTC. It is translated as CASSLIQGLSSYNEQFF.